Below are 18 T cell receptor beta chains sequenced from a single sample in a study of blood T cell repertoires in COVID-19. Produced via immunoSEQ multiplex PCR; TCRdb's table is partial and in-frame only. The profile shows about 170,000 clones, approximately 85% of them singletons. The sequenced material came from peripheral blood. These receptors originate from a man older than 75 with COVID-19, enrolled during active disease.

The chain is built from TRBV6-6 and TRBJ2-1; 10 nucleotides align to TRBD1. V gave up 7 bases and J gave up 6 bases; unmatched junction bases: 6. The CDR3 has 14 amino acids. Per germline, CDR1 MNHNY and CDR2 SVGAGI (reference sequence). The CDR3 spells CASTKTGGLNEQFF. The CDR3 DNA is TGTGCCAGCACCAAGACAGGGGGCCTCAATGAGCAGTTCTTC.

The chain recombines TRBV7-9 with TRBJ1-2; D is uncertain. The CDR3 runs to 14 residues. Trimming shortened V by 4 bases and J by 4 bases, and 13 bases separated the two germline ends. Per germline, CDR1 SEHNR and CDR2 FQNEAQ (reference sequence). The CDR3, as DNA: TGTGCCAGCAGCTGGTTAACGGGAGGCTATGGCTACACCTTC. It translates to CASSWLTGGYGYTF.

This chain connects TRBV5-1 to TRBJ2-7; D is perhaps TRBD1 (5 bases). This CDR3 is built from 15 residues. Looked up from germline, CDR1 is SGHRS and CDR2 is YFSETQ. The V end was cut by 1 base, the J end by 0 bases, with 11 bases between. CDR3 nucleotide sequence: TGCGCCAGCAGCTTGCCGACAGCCTTCTCCTACGAGCAGTACTTC. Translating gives CASSLPTAFSYEQYF.

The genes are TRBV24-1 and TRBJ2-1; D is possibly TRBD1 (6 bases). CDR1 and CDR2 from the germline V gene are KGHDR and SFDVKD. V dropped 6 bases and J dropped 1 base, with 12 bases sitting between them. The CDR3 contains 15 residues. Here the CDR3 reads CATSLEQGSYNEQFF. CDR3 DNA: TGTGCCACCAGTTTGGAGCAGGGGTCCTACAATGAGCAGTTCTTC.

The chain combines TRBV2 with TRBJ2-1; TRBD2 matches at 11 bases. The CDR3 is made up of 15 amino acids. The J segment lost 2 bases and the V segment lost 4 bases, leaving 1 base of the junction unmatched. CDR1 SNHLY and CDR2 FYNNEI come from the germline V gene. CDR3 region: CASSVAGGTYNEQFF. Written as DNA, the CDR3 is TGTGCCAGCAGTGTAGCGGGGGGGACCTACAATGAGCAGTTCTTC.

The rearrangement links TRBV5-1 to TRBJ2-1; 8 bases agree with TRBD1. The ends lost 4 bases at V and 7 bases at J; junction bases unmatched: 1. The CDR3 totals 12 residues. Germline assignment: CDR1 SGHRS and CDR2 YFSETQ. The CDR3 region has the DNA TGCGCCAGCAGCCGGACAGGGAATGAGCAGTTCTTC. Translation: CASSRTGNEQFF. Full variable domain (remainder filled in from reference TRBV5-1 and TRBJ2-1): KAGVTQTPRYLIKTRGQQVTLSCSPISGHRSVSWYQQTPGQGLQFLFEYFSETQRNKGNFPGRFSGRQFSNSRSEMNVSTLELGDSALYLCASSRTGNEQFFGPGTRLTVL.

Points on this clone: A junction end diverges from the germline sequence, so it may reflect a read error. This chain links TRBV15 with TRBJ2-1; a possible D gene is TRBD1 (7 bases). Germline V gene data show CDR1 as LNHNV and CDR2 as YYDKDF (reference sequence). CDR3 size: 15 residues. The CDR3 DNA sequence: TGTGCCACCAGTAGAGGGGGCGGGGCCTACAATGAGCAGTTCTTC. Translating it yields CATSRGGGAYNEQFF.

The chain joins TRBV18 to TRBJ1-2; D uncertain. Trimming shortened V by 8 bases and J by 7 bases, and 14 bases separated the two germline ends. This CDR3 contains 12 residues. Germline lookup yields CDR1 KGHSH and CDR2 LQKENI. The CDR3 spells CASASVLFGYTF. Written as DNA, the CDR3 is TGTGCCAGCGCATCGGTGTTGTTTGGCTACACCTTC.

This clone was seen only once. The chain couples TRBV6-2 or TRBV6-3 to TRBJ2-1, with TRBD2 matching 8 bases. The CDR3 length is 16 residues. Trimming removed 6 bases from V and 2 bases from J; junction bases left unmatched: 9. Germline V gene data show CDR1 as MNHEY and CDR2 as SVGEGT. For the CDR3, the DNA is TGTGCCAGCAGCCCTCTTCTGCGGGGGGCCTACAATGAGCAGTTCTTC. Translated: CASSPLLRGAYNEQFF.

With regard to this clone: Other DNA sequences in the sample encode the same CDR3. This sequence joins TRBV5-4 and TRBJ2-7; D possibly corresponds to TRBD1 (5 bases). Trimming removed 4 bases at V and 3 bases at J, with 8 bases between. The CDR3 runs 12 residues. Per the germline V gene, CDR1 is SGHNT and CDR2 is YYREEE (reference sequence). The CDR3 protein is CASSRQGYEQYF. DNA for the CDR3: TGTGCCAGCAGCAGGCAGGGCTACGAGCAGTACTTC.

CDR3 coding DNA: TGTGCCAGCAGTTGGGACAGGGTTAATGAAAAACTGTTTTTT. Protein product: CASSWDRVNEKLFF. The chain carries TRBV6-2 or TRBV6-3 and TRBJ1-4; 9 bases align to TRBD1. The CDR3 is 14 residues long. V dropped 4 bases and J dropped 4; count of bases not matched to a gene: 1. Germline values: CDR1 MNHEY, CDR2 SVGEGT.

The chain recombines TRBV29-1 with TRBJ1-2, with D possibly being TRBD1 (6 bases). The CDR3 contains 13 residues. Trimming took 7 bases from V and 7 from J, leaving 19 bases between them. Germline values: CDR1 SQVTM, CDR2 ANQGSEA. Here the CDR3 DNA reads TGCAGCGCTTGGACAGTGTGGACGAGTGGCTACACCTTC. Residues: CSAWTVWTSGYTF.

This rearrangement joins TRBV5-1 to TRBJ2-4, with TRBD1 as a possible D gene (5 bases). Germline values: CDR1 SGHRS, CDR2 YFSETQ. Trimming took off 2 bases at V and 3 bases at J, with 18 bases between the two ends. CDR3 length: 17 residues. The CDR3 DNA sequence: TGCGCCAGCAGCTTCGGATTACAGGCGCGGAACAAAAACATTCAGTACTTC. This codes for CASSFGLQARNKNIQYF.

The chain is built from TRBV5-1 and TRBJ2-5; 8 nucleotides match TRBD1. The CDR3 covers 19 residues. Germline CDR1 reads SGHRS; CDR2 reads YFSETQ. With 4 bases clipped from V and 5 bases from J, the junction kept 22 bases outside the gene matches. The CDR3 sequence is CASSRSYFGTGIQGETQYF. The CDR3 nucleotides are TGCGCCAGCAGCCGATCTTACTTCGGGACAGGTATACAAGGGGAGACCCAGTACTTC. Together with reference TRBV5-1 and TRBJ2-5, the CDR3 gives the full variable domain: KAGVTQTPRYLIKTRGQQVTLSCSPISGHRSVSWYQQTPGQGLQFLFEYFSETQRNKGNFPGRFSGRQFSNSRSEMNVSTLELGDSALYLCASSRSYFGTGIQGETQYFGPGTRLLVL.

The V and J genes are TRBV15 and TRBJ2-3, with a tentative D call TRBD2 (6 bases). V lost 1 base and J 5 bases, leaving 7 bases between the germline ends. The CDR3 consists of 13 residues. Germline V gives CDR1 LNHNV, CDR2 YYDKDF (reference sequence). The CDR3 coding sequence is TGTGCCACCAGCAGAGGGGAGGTAGATACGCAGTATTTT. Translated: CATSRGEVDTQYF.

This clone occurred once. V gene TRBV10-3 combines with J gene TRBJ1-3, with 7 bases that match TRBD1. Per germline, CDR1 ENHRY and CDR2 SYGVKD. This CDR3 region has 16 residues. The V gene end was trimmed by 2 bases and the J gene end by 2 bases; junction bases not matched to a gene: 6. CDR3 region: CAISEHRGSTGNTIYF. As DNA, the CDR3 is TGTGCCATCAGTGAGCACAGGGGAAGTACTGGAAACACCATATATTTT.

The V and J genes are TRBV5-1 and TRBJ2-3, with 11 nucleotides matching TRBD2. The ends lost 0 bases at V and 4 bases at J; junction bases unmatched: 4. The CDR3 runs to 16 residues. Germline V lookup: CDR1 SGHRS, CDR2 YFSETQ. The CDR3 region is CASSLVSGGASDTQYF. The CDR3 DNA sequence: TGCGCCAGCAGCTTGGTTAGCGGGGGGGCCTCAGATACGCAGTATTTT.

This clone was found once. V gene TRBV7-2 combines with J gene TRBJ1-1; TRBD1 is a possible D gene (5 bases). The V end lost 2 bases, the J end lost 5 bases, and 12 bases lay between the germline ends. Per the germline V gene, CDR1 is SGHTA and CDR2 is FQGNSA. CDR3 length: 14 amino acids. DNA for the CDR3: TGTGCCAGCAGCTTACAGGGTAGAAATACTGAAGCTTTCTTT. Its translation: CASSLQGRNTEAFF.